This paragraph reports one T cell receptor (beta chain). Its target antigen remains unknown. Qualities for individual bases were not recorded, and no much larger clone is one base off. These data originate in a study of vaccination and CD4 T cells after COVID-19 (dated by TCRdb to 2022 to 2024). Background on the whole study: Every convalescent patient had a positive nasal swab PCR test for SARS-CoV-2, with mild disease in about nine patients and severe disease in one. Participants got two doses of the Pfizer-BioNTech BNT162b2 vaccine (n=8) or two doses of the Moderna mRNA-1273 vaccine (n=2). Post-vaccine blood samples were taken a median of approximately 76 days after the second vaccine dose, with a range of 14 to 241 days. In more than eight COVID-19 convalescent patients and a handful of infection-naive healthy vaccine recipients, researchers compared the spike-specific CD4+ TCR repertoire from before mRNA vaccination with the repertoire from after. In the convalescent cohort there were six males and four females, among whom were two Hispanic individuals, seven Caucasians, two Asians and one multiracial person. Post-COVID blood samples were collected from convalescent patients a median of around 100 days after diagnosis, with a range of about 30 to 161 days.

The research as a whole found: Relatively few convalescent patients were included in the study, and early timepoints after natural infection were not analyzed. Among the post-vaccine SARS-CoV-2-reactive clones in convalescent patients, a median around 90% showed up only after vaccination, which suggests vaccine-specific priming. Although the median number of SARS-CoV-2-reactive clonotypes went up from approximately 20 after infection to 35 to 40 after vaccination, the increase was not significant. Of the vaccine-specific clones found in convalescent patients, nearly all (304 of 307) were mono-reactive for SARS-CoV-2 spike instead of being cross-reactive with common cold coronaviruses.

The protocol used for the library was PCR. Reads for this sample came from an Illumina iSeq 100. From the authors' description of their analysis: Non-productive sequences were removed, and CDR3s that did not start with C, did not end with F or W, or were shorter than 7 amino acids were discarded. Similarity between CDR3 sequences was evaluated in R version 3.6.1 using Levenshtein distances (stringdist) and unrooted phylogenetic trees (ape). TCRdb reran the public reads through fastp at Q25 and MiXCR, keeping productive beta chains. When rows share a CDR3 protein, they turn into one entry using the most common DNA and genes. TCRdb, not the authors, supplied the V and J calls. The sample contains around 16,000 distinct CDR3 sequences, 66% of them found a single time. The ten largest account for roughly 1.1% of the sample. The convalescent patients' positive SARS-CoV-2 PCR tests were from March to December 2020, which was before the Alpha, Beta and Delta variants emerged in the United States. PBMCs were separated from whole blood using Ficoll-Paque Plus gradient centrifugation and then either used fresh or cryopreserved at -140C.

This TCR was sampled from a human donor who had recovered from COVID-19. The sequenced sample was CD4+ T cells from blood, obtained after SARS-CoV-2 vaccination.

The sequence in DNA is TGTGCCAGCAGTACGAATAAACGGCCCCAGCATTTT. Translated, this is CASSTNKRPQHF. This chain joins TRBV2 to TRBJ1-5; too little of a D gene remains to name it. CDR3 length: 12 amino acids, cysteine to phenylalanine. Only CDR3 DNA remains: 36 bases, in frame from the first base. The germline V gene encodes CDR1 SNHLY and CDR2 FYNNEI. V and J lose 5 bases and 9 bases, and a span of 11 bases separates them.